Following are 3 T cell receptor beta chains from one sample sequenced in a study of CD8 T cells in Susac syndrome. Random-hexamer reverse transcription was applied to about 0.5 to 1 ug RNA. TCRdb called the immunoSEQ multiplex PCR reads again in MiXCR, with one record for every CDR3 protein. The data contain about 200,000 distinct CDR3 sequences, 90% to 95% of them singletons. The sequencing sample was made of CD4+ T cells from PBMCs. Every receptor here comes from a human donor with Susac syndrome.

The CDR3 here is CASSSLTGGGGYTF. The CDR3 nucleotides are TGTGCCAGCAGCTCTTTGACAGGGGGAGGCGGCTACACCTTC. V usage is TRBV7-9 and J usage is TRBJ1-2; TRBD1 matches 9 bases. V gave up 4 bases and J gave up 8 bases; unmatched junction bases: 8. The CDR3 consists of 14 residues. Germline values: CDR1 SEHNR, CDR2 FQNEAQ (reference sequence).

This sequence joins TRBV6-6 and TRBJ1-3, with D possibly being TRBD1 (5 bases). The CDR3 extends over 14 amino acids. The germline V gene has CDR1 MNHNY and CDR2 SVGAGI (reference sequence). V dropped 8 bases and J dropped 3 bases, with 14 bases sitting between them. CDR3 in amino acids: CASRDGLYGNTIYF. The CDR3 bases are TGTGCCAGCCGGGACGGCCTGTATGGAAACACCATATATTTT.

The chain employs TRBV15 and TRBJ2-1; D is perhaps TRBD1 (7 bases). Germline V lookup: CDR1 LNHNV, CDR2 YYDKDF (reference sequence). This CDR3 contains 14 residues. Trimming took off 1 base at V and 10 bases at J, with 14 bases between the two ends. The CDR3 DNA reads as TGTGCCACCAGCAGAGGTTCCAGGGGGAGGGAGCAGTTCTTC. This codes for CATSRGSRGREQFF.